These 2 T cell receptor beta chains came from one sample sequenced in a study of response to subunit inactivated influenza vaccine. One entry per CDR3 protein results from TCRdb running MiXCR on the RT-PCR reads. The repertoire has about 240,000 distinct CDR3 sequences, 9.5% to 15% of them found once; the top ten carry approximately 7.8%. The material was non-naive T cells sorted from PBMCs, obtained 14 to 15 days before vaccination. These receptors all stem from a man in his forties or fifties who received an inactivated influenza vaccine.

This clonotype showed up just a few times. This chain joins TRBV20-1 and TRBJ2-3; D remains unclear. Per germline, CDR1 DFQATT and CDR2 SNEGSKA (reference sequence). The germline V and J ends were trimmed by 2 bases and 4 bases, with 19 bases remaining between them. The CDR3 sequence is 16 residues long. The CDR3 DNA reads as TGCAGTGCTAGACGGCGCTTTTTGGGTAGGGCAGATACGCAGTATTTT. It specifies CSARRRFLGRADTQYF.

This chain joins TRBV9 and TRBJ1-6, with TRBD1 identical over 8 bases. The CDR3 sequence is 15 residues long. V trimming: 4 bases; J trimming: 9 bases; junction bases outside the gene matches: 9. Per the germline V gene, CDR1 is SGDLS and CDR2 is YYNGEE. The DNA for the CDR3 is TGTGCCAGCAGCCCACGGACAGGGATGGGTTCACCCCTCCACTTT. Amino acids: CASSPRTGMGSPLHF.